This TCR beta chain came from a study of shared clonotypes between healthy human individuals. Nashville, Tennessee was home to all donors, who were Caucasian adults. CDR1 SQVTM and CDR2 ANQGSEA come from the germline V gene. The CDR3 covers 12 residues. PBMC DNA, left unsorted, was sequenced on ten immunoSEQ deep assay plates. The repertoire was sequenced with immunoSEQ multiplex PCR; TCRdb's copy has only in-frame clones and lacks some. The sample shows approximately 460,000 clones, roughly four fifths of them seen only once. The chain has TRBV29-1 and TRBJ2-5; no reliable D call. The end of the DNA is better explained by TRBJ2-7, so the J call may be wrong. Sequencing used PBMCs. The TCR was taken from a woman in her thirties or forties in good health. Some clones in this sample may be carry-over from other donors' samples. The CDR3 bases are TGCAGCGTTGGGCAGGATACCTACGAGCAGTACTTC. This gives the protein CSVGQDTYEQYF.